Listed below are T cell receptor beta chains from one sample, sequenced in a study of T cell responses to AZD1222 COVID-19 vaccine. The data were produced by immunoSEQ multiplex PCR, yet TCRdb's version contains in-frame clones alone and is incomplete. This table has 150,000 to 200,000 clones, roughly 93% appearing once. This specimen was peripheral blood, taken on day 0 of AZD1222 vaccination. These receptors were obtained from an adult in good health. Each CDR3 is given with its conserved first and last residue. A D gene is named only where the DNA matches it firmly. Clone size is shown for a subset of rows, as once, few, many or a class of expanded clone.

D gene	J gene	CDR3 length	clone size	V gene	CDR3 protein	CDR3 DNA
TRBD2	TRBJ2-1	16	NA	TRBV3-1/TRBV3-2	CASTTTGGLSYNEQFF	TGTGCCAGCACTACTACGGGGGGGCTATCCTACAATGAGCAGTTCTTC
NA	TRBJ1-2	13	few	TRBV6-5	CASRALTGVGYTF	TGTGCCAGCAGGGCTCTGACAGGAGTCGGCTACACCTTC
NA	TRBJ2-7	11	NA	TRBV5-1	CASSFGNEQYF	TGCGCCAGCAGCTTTGGAAACGAGCAGTACTTC
NA	TRBJ1-1	14	NA	TRBV4-2	CASSQGTLNTEAFF	TGTGCCAGCAGCCAGGGGACATTGAACACTGAAGCTTTCTTT
NA	TRBJ1-1	13	NA	TRBV6-5	CASSPFRNTEAFF	TGTGCCAGCAGCCCGTTTCGGAACACTGAAGCTTTCTTT
NA	TRBJ2-1	17	NA	TRBV15	CATSGGFRREQGNEQFF	TGTGCCACCAGCGGGGGTTTCCGCCGGGAGCAAGGCAATGAGCAGTTCTTC
TRBD1	TRBJ1-2	14	NA	TRBV6-5	CASRHGQGNYGYTF	TGTGCCAGCAGACACGGACAGGGGAACTATGGCTACACCTTC
NA	TRBJ2-7	12	NA	TRBV9	CASSARSTQQYF	TGTGCCAGCAGCGCCCGAAGTACCCAGCAGTACTTC
NA	TRBJ2-7	12	NA	TRBV27	CASSSLGFEQYF	TGTGCCAGCAGTTCACTAGGTTTCGAGCAGTACTTC
NA	TRBJ1-2	15	NA	TRBV28	CASSLGEGLVGGYTF	TGTGCCAGCAGTTTAGGGGAGGGGTTAGTAGGTGGCTACACCTTC
TRBD2	TRBJ2-1	14	NA	TRBV19	CASSELAGLNEQFF	TGTGCCAGTAGTGAACTAGCGGGACTCAATGAGCAGTTCTTC
NA	TRBJ1-5	12	NA	TRBV10-3	CAISESDQPQHF	TGTGCCATCAGTGAGTCAGATCAGCCCCAGCATTTT
NA	TRBJ2-7	14	many	TRBV5-1	CASSLLRGTYEQYF	TGCGCCAGCAGCTTGCTCAGGGGAACCTACGAGCAGTACTTC
NA	TRBJ1-2	13	NA	TRBV24-1	CATSDVQAGGYTF	TGTGCCACCAGTGATGTGCAGGCGGGAGGCTACACCTTC
NA	TRBJ2-3	13	NA	TRBV5-4	CASSRAFSDTQYF	TGTGCCAGCAGCCGAGCATTCTCAGATACGCAGTATTTT
TRBD2	TRBJ2-1	16	NA	TRBV6-5	CASSYRLAGEFNEQFF	TGTGCCAGCAGTTATCGGTTGGCGGGAGAGTTCAATGAGCAGTTCTTC
NA	TRBJ2-7	12	NA	TRBV12-3/TRBV12-4	CASTRGSYEQYF	TGTGCCAGCACCCGGGGATCCTACGAGCAGTACTTC
TRBD1	TRBJ2-5	15	NA	TRBV9	CASSVGGQGAETQYF	TGTGCCAGCAGCGTAGGAGGCCAGGGGGCAGAGACCCAGTACTTC
NA	TRBJ1-6	14	NA	TRBV28	CASSFSRGNSPLHF	TGTGCCAGCAGTTTTTCCAGGGGCAATTCACCCCTCCACTTT
NA	TRBJ2-7	15	NA	TRBV6-5	CASSYRTGRDYEQYF	TGTGCCAGCAGTTACCGGACAGGGAGGGACTACGAGCAGTACTTC
NA	TRBJ1-5	13	once	TRBV11-2	CASSKERNQPQHF	TGTGCCAGCAGCAAAGAGAGGAATCAGCCCCAGCATTTT
TRBD2	TRBJ2-2	15	NA	TRBV4-2	CASSRLAGNTGELFF	TGTGCCAGCAGCCGCCTAGCGGGAAACACCGGGGAGCTGTTTTTT
TRBD2	TRBJ2-3	18	NA	TRBV30	CASPTTQGLAGSTDTQYF	TGTGCCTCACCAACCACGCAGGGGCTAGCGGGAAGCACAGATACGCAGTATTTT
NA	TRBJ2-7	15	NA	TRBV5-1	CASSLGPGVSYEQYF	TGCGCCAGCAGCTTAGGGCCAGGGGTGTCCTACGAGCAGTACTTC
NA	TRBJ1-1	11	NA	TRBV7-2	CASSLGSEAFF	TGTGCCAGCAGCTTAGGGAGTGAAGCTTTCTTT
NA	TRBJ2-2	16	NA	TRBV7-2	CASSLAPTPNTGELFF	TGTGCCAGCAGCTTAGCGCCGACACCGAACACCGGGGAGCTGTTTTTT
TRBD1	TRBJ1-1	14	NA	TRBV7-9	CASSTTGENTEAFF	TGTGCCAGCAGCACCACAGGGGAGAACACTGAAGCTTTCTTT
NA	TRBJ1-6	15	once	TRBV10-3	CAISYSTETNSPLHF	TGTGCCATCAGTTACTCGACAGAAACAAATTCACCCCTCCACTTT
NA	TRBJ2-1	14	NA	TRBV6-8	CARYGGLRGNEQFF	TGTGCCAGATATGGAGGATTAAGGGGAAATGAGCAGTTCTTC
TRBD2	TRBJ2-1	17	few	TRBV7-3	CASSLVRLAGRVDEQFF	TGTGCCAGCAGCTTGGTAAGGTTAGCGGGAAGAGTAGATGAGCAGTTCTTC